The present TCR beta chain was sequenced within a study of beta chain features in type 1 diabetes. Findings of the study overall: TCRB CDR3s from Type 1 diabetes patients were moderately but significantly shorter in all four CD4+ subsets.

Sorting based on CD45RO/CCR7/CD25/CD127/CD95/CD27 separated CD4+ naive, central memory, regulatory and stem cell-like memory cells. Isolated RNA was reverse transcribed in full, so expressed TCRB transcripts were sequenced. Repertoires were generated with immunoSEQ multiplex PCR, while TCRdb's copy carries only in-frame clones and drops some. Of 130,000 or so clones listed, 7% to 10% are singletons. There are a few counts of this clone. Its matching antigen is unknown. This receptor was obtained from a man younger than 45 with type 1 diabetes. The sequenced material came from central memory CD4+ T cells from blood.

CDR3 loop: CASSYSRDGANYGYTF. CDR3 coding DNA: TGTGCCAGCAGTTACTCGCGGGACGGAGCTAACTATGGCTACACCTTC. The chain links TRBV6-6 to TRBJ1-2, with a weak D call TRBD1 (5 bases). In germline, CDR1 is MNHNY, CDR2 SVGAGI (reference sequence). The CDR3 covers 16 residues. The V and J ends lost 0 bases and 0 bases respectively, with 11 bases between them.